This T cell receptor (beta chain) was retrieved from a study of blood T cells in healthy people across ages. About the research overall: There was about one barcoded beta molecule captured by template switching per two T cells.

The CDR3 runs to 16 residues. The ends lost 1 base at V and 3 bases at J; junction bases unmatched: 5. Germline V gives CDR1 LGHNA, CDR2 YNFKEQ. Study-wide points: Any changes in expanded clonotypes were possibly confounded, as donor CMV status remained unknown. TCR beta diversity per million T cells fell roughly linearly with age.

The table lists this clonotype with a few counts. Its antigen is as yet unknown. PCR was performed a second time for roughly 7 to 12 cycles using a sample-barcoded 5' primer and a J-beta primer mix. Each TCR beta cDNA got a 12-nucleotide random molecular identifier. TCRdb re-analysed the 5' RACE reads in MiXCR, keeping a single row per CDR3 protein. The data contain 600,000 to 800,000 distinct CDR3 sequences, around 52% of them singletons. The origin of this receptor is a woman older than 75 in good health. The J gene is TRBJ2-3, the V gene TRBV4-2; 9 positions match TRBD2. The material sequenced was blood. The CDR3 sequence is CASSQALAGATDTQYF. Here the CDR3 DNA reads TGTGCCAGCAGCCAAGCTTTAGCGGGGGCGACAGATACGCAGTATTTT.